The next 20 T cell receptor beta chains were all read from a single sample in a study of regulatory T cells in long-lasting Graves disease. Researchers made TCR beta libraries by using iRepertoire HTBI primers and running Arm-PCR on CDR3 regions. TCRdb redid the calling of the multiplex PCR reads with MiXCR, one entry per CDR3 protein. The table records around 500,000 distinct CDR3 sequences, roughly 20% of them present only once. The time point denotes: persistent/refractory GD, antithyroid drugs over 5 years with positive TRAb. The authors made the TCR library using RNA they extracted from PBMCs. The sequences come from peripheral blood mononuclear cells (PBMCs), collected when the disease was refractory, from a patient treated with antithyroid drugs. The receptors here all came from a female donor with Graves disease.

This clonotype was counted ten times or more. The CDR3 sequence: CASSPTLGYQETQYF. The CDR3 nucleotides read TGTGCCAGCAGCCCCACCCTGGGGTACCAAGAGACCCAGTACTTC. The J gene is TRBJ2-5, the V gene TRBV7-3; D unclear. V was pared by 5 bases and J by 0 bases, with 13 bases between. Germline CDR1 and CDR2: SGHTA and FQGTGA. This CDR3 region has 15 residues.

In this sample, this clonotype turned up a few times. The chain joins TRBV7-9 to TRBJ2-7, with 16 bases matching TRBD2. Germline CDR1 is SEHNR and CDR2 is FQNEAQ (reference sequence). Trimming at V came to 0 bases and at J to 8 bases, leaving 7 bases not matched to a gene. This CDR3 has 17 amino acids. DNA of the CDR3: TGTGCCAGCAGCTTAGCCGCCGGGACTAGCGGGAGGGAGCAGCAGTACTTC. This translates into CASSLAAGTSGREQQYF.

Written as DNA, the CDR3 is TGTGCCAGCAGGAAGGGCGGGAGGGATACGCAGTATTTT. Its protein is CASRKGGRDTQYF. The chain joins TRBV6-2 or TRBV6-3 to TRBJ2-3; 8 bases align to TRBD2. This CDR3 spans 13 amino acids. The J segment lost 6 bases and the V segment lost 6 bases, leaving 5 bases of the junction unmatched. Per the germline V gene, CDR1 is MNHEY and CDR2 is SVGEGT.

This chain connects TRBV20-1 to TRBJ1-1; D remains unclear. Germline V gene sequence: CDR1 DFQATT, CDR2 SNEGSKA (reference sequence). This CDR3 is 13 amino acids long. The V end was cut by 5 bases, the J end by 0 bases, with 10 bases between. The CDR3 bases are TGCAGTGCTCGTAGGGCGATGAACACTGAAGCTTTCTTT. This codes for CSARRAMNTEAFF.

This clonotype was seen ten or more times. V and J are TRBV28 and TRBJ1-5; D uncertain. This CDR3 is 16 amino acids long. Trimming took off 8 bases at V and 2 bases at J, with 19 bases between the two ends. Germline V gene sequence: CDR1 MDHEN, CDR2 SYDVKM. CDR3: CASETLPMEGNQPQHF. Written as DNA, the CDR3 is TGTGCCAGCGAGACATTACCTATGGAAGGCAATCAGCCCCAGCATTTT.

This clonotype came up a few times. The CDR3 nucleotides are TGTGCCAGCTCACGTCCCAGACAGGGATATTACGAGCAGTACTTC. Translating gives CASSRPRQGYYEQYF. The gene calls are TRBV18 and TRBJ2-7; the match to TRBD1 covers 7 bases. Germline loops: CDR1 KGHSH, CDR2 LQKENI. The junction had 10 bases not matched to a gene; V was cut back by 4 bases and J by 4 bases. The CDR3 runs 15 residues. The full variable domain, its missing parts supplied by reference TRBV18 and TRBJ2-7, is NAGVMQNPRHLVRRRGQEARLRCSPMKGHSHVYWYRQLPEEGLKFMVYLQKENIIDESGMPKERFSAEFPKEGPSILRIQQVVRGDSAAYFCASSRPRQGYYEQYFGPGTRLTVT.

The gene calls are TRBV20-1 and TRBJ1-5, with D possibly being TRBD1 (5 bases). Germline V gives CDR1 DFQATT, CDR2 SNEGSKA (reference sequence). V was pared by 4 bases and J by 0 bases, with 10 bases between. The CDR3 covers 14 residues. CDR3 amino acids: CSAKGQNSNQPQHF. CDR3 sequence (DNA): TGCAGTGCTAAGGGGCAGAATAGCAATCAGCCCCAGCATTTT.

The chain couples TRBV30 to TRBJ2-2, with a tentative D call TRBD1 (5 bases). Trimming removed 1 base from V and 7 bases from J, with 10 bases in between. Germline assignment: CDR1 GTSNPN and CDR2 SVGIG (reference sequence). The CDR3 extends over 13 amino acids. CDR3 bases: TGTGCCTGGAGTGGACAGTCGTTCGGGGAGCTGTTTTTT. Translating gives CAWSGQSFGELFF.

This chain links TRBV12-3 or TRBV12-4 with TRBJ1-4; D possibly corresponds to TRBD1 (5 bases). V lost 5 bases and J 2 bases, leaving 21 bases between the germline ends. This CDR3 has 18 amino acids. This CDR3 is CASSPIGGLARTNEKLFF. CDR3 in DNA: TGTGCCAGCAGTCCCATTGGGGGGTTGGCTCGGACTAATGAAAAACTGTTTTTT.

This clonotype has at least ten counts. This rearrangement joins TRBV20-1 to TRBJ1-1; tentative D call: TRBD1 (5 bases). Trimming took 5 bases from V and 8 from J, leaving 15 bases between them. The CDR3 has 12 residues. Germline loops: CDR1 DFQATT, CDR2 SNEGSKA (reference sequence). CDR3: CSARTTGREAFF. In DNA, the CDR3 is TGCAGTGCTCGTACTACAGGCAGAGAAGCTTTCTTT.

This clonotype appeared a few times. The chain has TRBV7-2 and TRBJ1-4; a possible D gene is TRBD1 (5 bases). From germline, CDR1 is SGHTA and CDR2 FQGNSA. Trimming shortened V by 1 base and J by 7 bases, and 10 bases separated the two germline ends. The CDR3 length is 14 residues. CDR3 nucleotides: TGTGCCAGCAGCTTAGGGGGGATGGGTGAAAAACTGTTTTTT. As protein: CASSLGGMGEKLFF.

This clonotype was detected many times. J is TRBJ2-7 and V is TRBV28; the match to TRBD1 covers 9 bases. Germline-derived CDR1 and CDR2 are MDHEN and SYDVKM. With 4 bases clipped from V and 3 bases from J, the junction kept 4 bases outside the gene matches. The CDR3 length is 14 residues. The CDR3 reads CASSSDRGSYEQYF. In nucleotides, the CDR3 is TGTGCCAGCAGTTCTGACAGGGGGAGCTACGAGCAGTACTTC.

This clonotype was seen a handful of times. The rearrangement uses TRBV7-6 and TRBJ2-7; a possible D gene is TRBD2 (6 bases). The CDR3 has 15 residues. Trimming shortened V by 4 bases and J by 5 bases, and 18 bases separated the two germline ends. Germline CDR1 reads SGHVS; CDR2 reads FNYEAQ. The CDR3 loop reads CASSSSGGFPHEQYF. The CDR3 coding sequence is TGTGCCAGCAGCTCGAGCGGAGGGTTCCCCCACGAGCAGTACTTC.

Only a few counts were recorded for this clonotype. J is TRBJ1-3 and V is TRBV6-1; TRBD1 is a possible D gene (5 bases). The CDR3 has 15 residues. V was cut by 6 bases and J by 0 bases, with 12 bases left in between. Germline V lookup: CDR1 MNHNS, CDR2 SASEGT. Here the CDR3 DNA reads TGTGCCAGCAGCCAGGGTGTCGCCTCTGGAAACACCATATATTTT. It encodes CASSQGVASGNTIYF.

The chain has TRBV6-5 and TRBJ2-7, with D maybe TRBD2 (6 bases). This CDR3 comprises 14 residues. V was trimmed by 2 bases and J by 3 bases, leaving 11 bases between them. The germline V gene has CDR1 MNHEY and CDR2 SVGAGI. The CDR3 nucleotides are TGTGCCAGCAGTTACGGCCGGGGGTTCTACGAGCAGTACTTC. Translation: CASSYGRGFYEQYF.

The DNA of the CDR3 is TGCAGTGCCCCGACACTTCCCAACACTGAAGCTTTCTTT. This translates into CSAPTLPNTEAFF. The genes are TRBV20-1 and TRBJ1-1, with no clear D. The V gene's germline CDR1 is DFQATT and CDR2 SNEGSKA (reference sequence). V gave up 6 bases and J gave up 2 bases, with 13 bases separating them. This CDR3 contains 13 residues.

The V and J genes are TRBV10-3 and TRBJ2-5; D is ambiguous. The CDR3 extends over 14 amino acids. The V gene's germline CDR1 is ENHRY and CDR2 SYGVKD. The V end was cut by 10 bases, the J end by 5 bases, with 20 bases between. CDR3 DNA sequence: TGTGCCACCGAGGCGGAGAAGTCGCGGGAGACCCAGTACTTC. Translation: CATEAEKSRETQYF.

The CDR3 coding sequence is TGTGCCAGCAGTTACTCTCGGATTTCCTACGAGCAGTACTTC. It codes for CASSYSRISYEQYF. The chain combines TRBV6-2 or TRBV6-3 with TRBJ2-7; D remains unclear. The CDR3 is 14 residues long. V shed 0 bases and J shed 1 base, with 7 bases lying between them. Germline V gene sequence: CDR1 MNHEY, CDR2 SVGEGT.

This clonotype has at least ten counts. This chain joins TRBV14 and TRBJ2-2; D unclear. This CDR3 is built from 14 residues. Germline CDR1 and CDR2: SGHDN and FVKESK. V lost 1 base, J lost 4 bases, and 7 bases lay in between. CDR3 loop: CASSQVYGTGELFF. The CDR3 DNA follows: TGTGCCAGCAGCCAAGTTTACGGCACCGGGGAGCTGTTTTTT.

The CDR3 sequence: CASSLGRGRSYEQYF. The CDR3 bases are TGTGCCAGCAGCTTAGGCAGGGGAAGGTCCTACGAGCAGTACTTC. The gene calls are TRBV11-2 and TRBJ2-7; D perhaps matches TRBD1 (6 bases). CDR3 length equals 15 residues. V was trimmed by 1 base and J by 1 base, leaving 11 bases between them. Germline V gene sequence: CDR1 SGHAT, CDR2 FQNNGV.